This TCR beta chain was recorded in a study of PD-L1 blockade in urothelial cancer. CDR1 and CDR2 (germline): SGHRS, YFSETQ. The CDR3 runs 15 residues. Trimming pared 0 bases from V and 2 bases from J, leaving 10 bases between. Synthetic analogs of TCR templates were spiked into every PCR. Sequenced by immunoSEQ multiplex PCR; TCRdb stores in-frame clones only, minus some. Of approximately 50,000 clones listed, under 90% are singletons. Regarding time point: pretreatment peripheral blood. The chain combines TRBV5-1 with TRBJ2-3, with D perhaps TRBD2 (5 bases). This TCR was recovered from a man between 65 and 85 years old with urothelial cancer. Source: PBMCs, taken around atezolizumab (anti-PD-L1) treatment. The CDR3 region has the DNA TGCGCCAGCAGCTTGGAACGGGGTAACACAGATACGCAGTATTTT. This encodes CASSLERGNTDTQYF. Drawing the rest from reference TRBV5-1 and TRBJ2-3, the complete variable domain is KAGVTQTPRYLIKTRGQQVTLSCSPISGHRSVSWYQQTPGQGLQFLFEYFSETQRNKGNFPGRFSGRQFSNSRSEMNVSTLELGDSALYLCASSLERGNTDTQYFGPGTRLTVL.